The next 6 T cell receptor beta chains were all read from a single sample in a study of CXCR3-negative and CXCR3-positive naive CD8 T cells. 5' RACE that incorporated UMI labels was used to prepare the TRB cDNA libraries. One entry per CDR3 protein, without DNA, is what TCRdb gives after re-calling the 5' RACE reads. The sample includes 100,000 to 150,000 distinct CDR3 sequences. The sample consisted of naive CXCR3- CD8+ T cells from blood. Subset: CD45RO-CCR7+CD27+CD95- naive CD8+ T cells lacking CXCR3 (TNR3-). Every receptor here comes from a human donor in good health. Some clones in this sample may be carry-over from other donors' samples.

The chain uses TRBV7-8 and TRBJ2-3; the D gene TCRdb calls, TRBD2, cannot be checked with no DNA. The CDR3 length is 17 residues. Germline assignment: CDR1 SGHVS and CDR2 FQNEAQ. CDR3 amino acids: CASSFGASGGRTDTQYF.

The chain has TRBV7-6 and TRBJ2-7; TCRdb lists TRBD1, though no DNA is available to test this call. The CDR3 has 14 residues. Looked up from germline, CDR1 is SGHVS and CDR2 is FNYEAQ. The CDR3 reads CASSFGSGAYEQYF.

V usage is TRBV27 and J usage is TRBJ2-7; TCRdb picks TRBD1, but there is no DNA to check that call. Germline V gene lookup returns CDR1 MNHEY and CDR2 SMNVEV (reference sequence). The CDR3 totals 13 residues. This CDR3 is CASSTEGDDEQYF.

V usage is TRBV27 and J usage is TRBJ2-7. Germline V gene data show CDR1 as MNHEY and CDR2 as SMNVEV (reference sequence). CDR3 length equals 15 residues. CDR3 residues: CASSLSTVGLYEQYF.

CDR3 protein: CASSQVGSETQYF. This sequence joins TRBV14 and TRBJ2-5. CDR3 length: 13 amino acids. CDR1 is SGHDN and CDR2 is FVKESK in the germline V gene. Using reference TRBV14 and TRBJ2-5 for the parts outside the CDR3, the full variable domain is EAGVTQFPSHSVIEKGQTVTLRCDPISGHDNLYWYRRVMGKEIKFLLHFVKESKQDESGMPNNRFLAERTGGTYSTLKVQPAELEDSGVYFCASSQVGSETQYFGPGTRLLVL.

The CDR3 here is CASQAGQFLNEQFF. The V and J genes are TRBV12-3 or TRBV12-4 and TRBJ2-1; TCRdb selects TRBD1, and the lack of DNA leaves this call unchecked. This CDR3 has 14 amino acids.